The entry below gives a single TCR beta chain sequence along with its context. No antigen is known for it. These data come from a study of siplizumab effects on memory and regulatory T cells. Method: immunoSEQ multiplex PCR; TCRdb's copy keeps in-frame clones and lacks some. Of more than 90,000 clones in the sample, around nine tenths were seen once. Study-wide results and caveats: Roughly 75-95% of proliferating CD4+ or CD8+ clones lacked an assignable naive or memory phenotype. Alloreactive CD4+ clones that could be mapped were on average approximately 69% Treg-derived with siplizumab, against roughly 25% in controls. The drug siplizumab significantly decreased the alloreactive sequences that could be traced to unstimulated CD4+ memory cells. There appeared to be greater diversity in naive T cells than in memory cells, and naive T cells seemed major contributors to the alloresponse.

This TCR came from a human donor in good health. Sequencing was done on a sample of non-Treg CD4+ T cells sorted from blood.

The CDR3 protein is CASRTSGGTDTQYF. CDR3 nucleotide sequence: TGTGCCAGCAGGACTAGCGGGGGTACAGATACGCAGTATTTT. The chain combines TRBV28 with TRBJ2-3, with TRBD2 identical over 12 bases. Germline V gene sequence: CDR1 MDHEN, CDR2 SYDVKM. The CDR3 covers 14 residues. The J segment lost 3 bases and the V segment lost 6 bases, leaving 1 base of the junction unmatched. Complete variable domain (other parts from reference TRBV28 and TRBJ2-3): DVKVTQSSRYLVKRTGEKVFLECVQDMDHENMFWYRQDPGLGLRLIYFSYDVKMKEKGDIPEGYSVSREKKERFSLILESASTNQTSMYLCASRTSGGTDTQYFGPGTRLTVL.